These T cell receptor beta chains were read from a single sample in a study of T-cell memory formation after mild COVID-19. TCRdb re-called the 5' RACE reads with MiXCR, one entry per CDR3 protein. The table shows 250,000 to 400,000 distinct CDR3 sequences, with roughly an eighth occurring only once. The sequencing sample was made of PBMCs or a T cell subset sorted from them (not recorded which). The origin of the receptors is a man younger than 30 who had mild COVID-19 (a few samples of this study predate the infection). Cell type and time point are not known. CDR3s include the opening cysteine and the closing phenylalanine or tryptophan. Each record gives: clone size, V gene, J gene, D gene, CDR3 DNA, CDR3 protein. The D gene is left open where the match is weak. Rows give clone size only sometimes, using once, few, many, or a class for an expanded clone.

clone_size: NA; v_call: TRBV4-3; j_call: TRBJ1-4; d_call: NA; cdr3_nt: TGCGCCAGCAGCCTCCCTCCCAAAGGGTCTCAGGTTGAAAAACTGTTTTTT; cdr3_aa: CASSLPPKGSQVEKLFF
clone_size: few; v_call: TRBV4-1; j_call: TRBJ1-1; d_call: TRBD1; cdr3_nt: TGCGCCAGCAGCCGTGGACAGGGCGTAGCTTTCTTT; cdr3_aa: CASSRGQGVAFF
clone_size: many; v_call: TRBV7-3; j_call: TRBJ2-5; d_call: NA; cdr3_nt: TGTGCCAGCTCCCTGTCGTTCGGGGAGACCCAGTACTTC; cdr3_aa: CASSLSFGETQYF
clone_size: NA; v_call: TRBV28; j_call: TRBJ1-2; d_call: NA; cdr3_nt: TGTGCCAGCAGTTCCGCCTTAGGGGCAGGCGGTGGCTACACCTTC; cdr3_aa: CASSSALGAGGGYTF
clone_size: few; v_call: TRBV5-1; j_call: TRBJ1-4; d_call: NA; cdr3_nt: TGCGCCAGCAGCTTGCAGCCTTCTAATGAAAAACTGTTTTTT; cdr3_aa: CASSLQPSNEKLFF
clone_size: NA; v_call: TRBV6-2/TRBV6-3; j_call: TRBJ2-3; d_call: TRBD1; cdr3_nt: TGTGCCACCTCGGGACAGGGTGGAGATACGCAGTATTTT; cdr3_aa: CATSGQGGDTQYF
clone_size: NA; v_call: TRBV12-3/TRBV12-4; j_call: TRBJ1-1; d_call: NA; cdr3_nt: TGTGCCAGCAGCATCGATGAGGGGCCCACTGAAGCTTTCTTT; cdr3_aa: CASSIDEGPTEAFF
clone_size: NA; v_call: TRBV4-3; j_call: TRBJ2-5; d_call: TRBD2; cdr3_nt: TGCGCCAGCAGCCAAGATCTGAGACTAGCGGACAAGACCCAGTACTTC; cdr3_aa: CASSQDLRLADKTQYF
clone_size: few; v_call: TRBV27; j_call: TRBJ2-3; d_call: NA; cdr3_nt: TGTGCCAGCAGTCCGACCGACAGCGGTACGCAGTATTTT; cdr3_aa: CASSPTDSGTQYF
clone_size: few; v_call: TRBV6-2/TRBV6-3; j_call: TRBJ1-5; d_call: NA; cdr3_nt: TGTGCCAGCAGCCCCGCGGGGTTCGGTAGCAATCAGCCCCAGCATTTT; cdr3_aa: CASSPAGFGSNQPQHF
clone_size: few; v_call: TRBV28; j_call: TRBJ1-1; d_call: TRBD1; cdr3_nt: TGTGCCAGCAGTTTCTACAGGGGATCTGAAGCTTTCTTT; cdr3_aa: CASSFYRGSEAFF
clone_size: NA; v_call: TRBV20-1; j_call: TRBJ2-7; d_call: NA; cdr3_nt: TGCAGTGCTAGAACTACTCGTTACGAGCAGTACTTC; cdr3_aa: CSARTTRYEQYF
clone_size: few; v_call: TRBV15; j_call: TRBJ2-1; d_call: NA; cdr3_nt: TGTGCCACCAGGTCGGGACCAAACCCCAATGAGCAGTTCTTC; cdr3_aa: CATRSGPNPNEQFF
clone_size: NA; v_call: TRBV7-3; j_call: TRBJ1-1; d_call: NA; cdr3_nt: TGTGCCAGCAGCTTAAGCCAGGTGTTTGGAGCTTTCTTT; cdr3_aa: CASSLSQVFGAFF
clone_size: NA; v_call: TRBV7-2; j_call: TRBJ2-2; d_call: NA; cdr3_nt: TGTGCCAGCAGCTTAGTGTCTGGTCCGAACACCGGGGAGCTGTTTTTT; cdr3_aa: CASSLVSGPNTGELFF
clone_size: NA; v_call: TRBV6-6; j_call: TRBJ1-5; d_call: NA; cdr3_nt: TGTGCCAGCAGCCGTGGGATGGAGTCTCAGCCCCAGCATTTT; cdr3_aa: CASSRGMESQPQHF
clone_size: few; v_call: TRBV21-1; j_call: TRBJ2-1; d_call: NA; cdr3_nt: TGTGCCAGCAGCAACAACTACAATGAGCAGTTCTTC; cdr3_aa: CASSNNYNEQFF
clone_size: NA; v_call: TRBV7-6; j_call: TRBJ1-1; d_call: TRBD1; cdr3_nt: TGTGCCAGCAGCTTAAGGTTGGACAGGTCCACTGAAGCTTTCTTT; cdr3_aa: CASSLRLDRSTEAFF
clone_size: many; v_call: TRBV5-1; j_call: TRBJ2-7; d_call: NA; cdr3_nt: TGCGCCAGCAGCTTGGCATCCGCGGGCGGCAATTACGAGCAGTACTTC; cdr3_aa: CASSLASAGGNYEQYF
clone_size: NA; v_call: TRBV7-9; j_call: TRBJ2-1; d_call: TRBD1; cdr3_nt: TGTGCCAGCAGCTCCCGACAGGGCCGACCCTACAATGAGCAGTTCTTC; cdr3_aa: CASSSRQGRPYNEQFF
clone_size: NA; v_call: TRBV12-3/TRBV12-4; j_call: TRBJ2-5; d_call: TRBD1; cdr3_nt: TGTGCCAGCAGAACAGGGGACCCTCGGGAGACCCAGTACTTC; cdr3_aa: CASRTGDPRETQYF
clone_size: NA; v_call: TRBV12-3/TRBV12-4; j_call: TRBJ2-5; d_call: NA; cdr3_nt: TGTGCCAGCAGTCCCAGGGCAGGGAAGACCCAGTACTTC; cdr3_aa: CASSPRAGKTQYF
clone_size: NA; v_call: TRBV4-1; j_call: TRBJ2-1; d_call: TRBD2; cdr3_nt: TGCGCCAGCAGCCAAGCGGGGGGTGATGGTGAGCAGTTCTTC; cdr3_aa: CASSQAGGDGEQFF
clone_size: NA; v_call: TRBV5-1; j_call: TRBJ2-1; d_call: TRBD2; cdr3_nt: TGCGCCAGCAGCTTACCGACTAGCGTAAGCTCCTACAATGAGCAGTTCTTC; cdr3_aa: CASSLPTSVSSYNEQFF
clone_size: few; v_call: TRBV12-5; j_call: TRBJ2-1; d_call: TRBD1; cdr3_nt: TGTGCTAGTGGTTTGTCCCAGGACAGGGGAGCTGAGCAGTTCTTC; cdr3_aa: CASGLSQDRGAEQFF
clone_size: NA; v_call: TRBV12-3/TRBV12-4; j_call: TRBJ2-3; d_call: NA; cdr3_nt: TGTGCCAGCAGTTTAGACCACAGGGATTCCACAGATACGCAGTATTTT; cdr3_aa: CASSLDHRDSTDTQYF
clone_size: many; v_call: TRBV7-2; j_call: TRBJ2-5; d_call: TRBD1; cdr3_nt: TGTGCCAGCAGCTCCCTGGACAGGGCCGAGACCCAGTACTTC; cdr3_aa: CASSSLDRAETQYF
clone_size: NA; v_call: TRBV20-1; j_call: TRBJ1-5; d_call: NA; cdr3_nt: TGCAGTGCTAGAGGGGGAGGCCTAAATCAGCCCCAGCATTTT; cdr3_aa: CSARGGGLNQPQHF
clone_size: few; v_call: TRBV11-2; j_call: TRBJ2-2; d_call: NA; cdr3_nt: TGTGCCAGCAGAATACGGGCGGGGGAGCTGTTTTTT; cdr3_aa: CASRIRAGELFF
clone_size: few; v_call: TRBV30; j_call: TRBJ2-7; d_call: NA; cdr3_nt: TGTGCCTGGAGCGGGGGTGATTACGAGCAGTACTTC; cdr3_aa: CAWSGGDYEQYF
clone_size: NA; v_call: TRBV12-3/TRBV12-4; j_call: TRBJ1-2; d_call: NA; cdr3_nt: TGTGCCAGCAGTTTTCAGGGAAACTATGGCTACACCTTC; cdr3_aa: CASSFQGNYGYTF
clone_size: many; v_call: TRBV6-5; j_call: TRBJ2-7; d_call: NA; cdr3_nt: TGTGCCAGCAGTTACTCGAGGGGCCCATACGAGCAGTACTTC; cdr3_aa: CASSYSRGPYEQYF
clone_size: NA; v_call: TRBV7-9; j_call: TRBJ1-5; d_call: TRBD1; cdr3_nt: TGTGCCAGCAGCCGGGCAGGACAGGGCAATCAGCCCCAGCATTTT; cdr3_aa: CASSRAGQGNQPQHF
clone_size: NA; v_call: TRBV7-9; j_call: TRBJ1-2; d_call: NA; cdr3_nt: TGTGCCAGCAGCTTAGATAGGGACATCGACTATGGCTACACCTTC; cdr3_aa: CASSLDRDIDYGYTF
clone_size: few; v_call: TRBV15; j_call: TRBJ2-5; d_call: NA; cdr3_nt: TGTGCCACCAGAGACGGAAAAGAGACCCAGTACTTC; cdr3_aa: CATRDGKETQYF
clone_size: NA; v_call: TRBV7-2; j_call: TRBJ2-3; d_call: NA; cdr3_nt: TGTGCCAGCAGCTTTATAGGCACAGATACGCAGTATTTT; cdr3_aa: CASSFIGTDTQYF
clone_size: NA; v_call: TRBV12-3/TRBV12-4; j_call: TRBJ1-1; d_call: NA; cdr3_nt: TGTGCCAGCAGTTTGAACAGCCTTGAAGCTTTCTTT; cdr3_aa: CASSLNSLEAFF
clone_size: many; v_call: TRBV7-6; j_call: TRBJ1-1; d_call: TRBD1; cdr3_nt: TGTGCCAGCAGCGCCAACCAGGGGGCTGAAGCTTTCTTT; cdr3_aa: CASSANQGAEAFF
clone_size: NA; v_call: TRBV7-2; j_call: TRBJ1-2; d_call: NA; cdr3_nt: TGTGCCAGCAGCTTAGCGCCCGGCCCGCCCGGCTACACCTTC; cdr3_aa: CASSLAPGPPGYTF
clone_size: few; v_call: TRBV20-1; j_call: TRBJ2-1; d_call: NA; cdr3_nt: TGCAGTGCTAGAGCGGTGGGGCGGGGATCGGCCGGCTACAATGAGCAGTTCTTC; cdr3_aa: CSARAVGRGSAGYNEQFF
clone_size: NA; v_call: TRBV18; j_call: TRBJ1-6; d_call: NA; cdr3_nt: TGTGCCAGCTCAGCCGGGACTGGGGATAATTCACCCCTCCACTTT; cdr3_aa: CASSAGTGDNSPLHF
clone_size: few; v_call: TRBV15; j_call: TRBJ2-5; d_call: NA; cdr3_nt: TGTGCCACCAGCAGAGAGGGGGCCCGAAGAGAGACCCAGTACTTC; cdr3_aa: CATSREGARRETQYF
clone_size: few; v_call: TRBV4-3; j_call: TRBJ1-2; d_call: NA; cdr3_nt: TGCGCCAGCAGCCAAGGCCCGGGGGTTAGGCAAAGCGGCTACACCTTC; cdr3_aa: CASSQGPGVRQSGYTF
clone_size: NA; v_call: TRBV3-1; j_call: TRBJ2-5; d_call: NA; cdr3_nt: TGTGCCAGCCGTAGTGATCGGGAGTACCAAGAGACCCAGTACTTC; cdr3_aa: CASRSDREYQETQYF
clone_size: once; v_call: TRBV6-1; j_call: TRBJ1-1; d_call: NA; cdr3_nt: TGTGCCAGCACTCGGGGCTTGGGCACTGAAGCTTTCTTT; cdr3_aa: CASTRGLGTEAFF
clone_size: many; v_call: TRBV6-5; j_call: TRBJ1-2; d_call: NA; cdr3_nt: TGTGCCAGCAGTTACTCGTTAGGTTGGCAGATCTATGGCTACACCTTC; cdr3_aa: CASSYSLGWQIYGYTF
clone_size: few; v_call: TRBV9; j_call: TRBJ2-2; d_call: NA; cdr3_nt: TGTGCCAGCAGCGCGTACAGGGGGGGGAACACCGGGGAGCTGTTTTTT; cdr3_aa: CASSAYRGGNTGELFF
clone_size: NA; v_call: TRBV4-2; j_call: TRBJ2-5; d_call: NA; cdr3_nt: TGTGCCAGCAGCCAAGATAGGGGGGTCCAAGAGACCCAGTACTTC; cdr3_aa: CASSQDRGVQETQYF
clone_size: NA; v_call: TRBV4-3; j_call: TRBJ2-2; d_call: TRBD1; cdr3_nt: TGCGCCAGCAGCCCCACAGGGGGCGACACCGGGGAGCTGTTTTTT; cdr3_aa: CASSPTGGDTGELFF
clone_size: few; v_call: TRBV3-1; j_call: TRBJ2-1; d_call: NA; cdr3_nt: TGTGCCAGCAGCCAATTAGGATATACGGGCGATGAGCAGTTCTTC; cdr3_aa: CASSQLGYTGDEQFF
clone_size: few; v_call: TRBV20-1; j_call: TRBJ2-3; d_call: NA; cdr3_nt: TGCAGTGACTCAGATACGCAGTATTTT; cdr3_aa: CSDSDTQYF
clone_size: NA; v_call: TRBV5-1; j_call: TRBJ1-2; d_call: NA; cdr3_nt: TGCGCCAGCAGCACAACCCTCCGGGACTATGGCTACACCTTC; cdr3_aa: CASSTTLRDYGYTF
clone_size: NA; v_call: TRBV5-6; j_call: TRBJ2-5; d_call: NA; cdr3_nt: NA; cdr3_aa: CASSRGGLRGRPETQYF
clone_size: NA; v_call: TRBV5-5; j_call: TRBJ2-6; d_call: TRBD1; cdr3_nt: TGTGCCAGCAGCTTGGGAGGGGGCAGAGGGGCCAACGTCCTGACTTTC; cdr3_aa: CASSLGGGRGANVLTF
clone_size: few; v_call: TRBV7-2; j_call: TRBJ2-3; d_call: TRBD2; cdr3_nt: TGTGCCAGCAGCTCAGTAAAGCGGGGGGGAACTAGCACAGATACGCAGTATTTT; cdr3_aa: CASSSVKRGGTSTDTQYF
clone_size: few; v_call: TRBV9; j_call: TRBJ1-2; d_call: TRBD1; cdr3_nt: TGTGCCAGCAGCCCTCTTCTGGACAGGGTCCAGGGATACTATGGCTACACCTTC; cdr3_aa: CASSPLLDRVQGYYGYTF
clone_size: few; v_call: TRBV6-5; j_call: TRBJ1-1; d_call: NA; cdr3_nt: TGTGCCAGCAGTTACTCGGACACCTTGAACACTGAAGCTTTCTTT; cdr3_aa: CASSYSDTLNTEAFF
clone_size: many; v_call: TRBV20-1; j_call: TRBJ1-2; d_call: TRBD1; cdr3_nt: TGCAGTGCTAGAGACTACAGGGGACATGGCTACACCTTC; cdr3_aa: CSARDYRGHGYTF
clone_size: NA; v_call: TRBV6-2/TRBV6-3; j_call: TRBJ2-1; d_call: NA; cdr3_nt: TGTGCCAGCAGTCAGACGACATACAATGAGCAGTTCTTC; cdr3_aa: CASSQTTYNEQFF